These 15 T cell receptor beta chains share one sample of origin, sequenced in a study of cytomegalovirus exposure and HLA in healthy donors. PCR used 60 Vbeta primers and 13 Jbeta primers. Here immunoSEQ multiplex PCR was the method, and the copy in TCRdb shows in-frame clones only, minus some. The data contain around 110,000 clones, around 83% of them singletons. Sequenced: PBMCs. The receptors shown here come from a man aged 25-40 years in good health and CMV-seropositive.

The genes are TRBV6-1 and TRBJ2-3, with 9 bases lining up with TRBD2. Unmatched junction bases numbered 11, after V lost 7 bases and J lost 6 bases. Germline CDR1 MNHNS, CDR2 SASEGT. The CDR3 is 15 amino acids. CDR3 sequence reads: CASTILAGGPDTQYF. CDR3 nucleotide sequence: TGTGCCAGCACTATTCTTGCGGGAGGGCCGGATACGCAGTATTTT.

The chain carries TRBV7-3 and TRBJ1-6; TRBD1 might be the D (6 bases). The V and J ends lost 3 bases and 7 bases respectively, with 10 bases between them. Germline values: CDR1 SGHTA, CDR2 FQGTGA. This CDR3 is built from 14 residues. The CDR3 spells CASSFRGGNSPLHF. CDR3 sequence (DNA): TGTGCCAGCAGCTTCAGGGGCGGCAATTCACCCCTCCACTTT.

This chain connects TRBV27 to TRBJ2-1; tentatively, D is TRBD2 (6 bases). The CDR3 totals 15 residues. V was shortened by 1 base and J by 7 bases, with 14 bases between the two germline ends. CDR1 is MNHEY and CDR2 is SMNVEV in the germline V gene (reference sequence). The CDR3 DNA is TGTGCCAGCAGTTTATTCTCGGGGGATGGGAATGAGCAGTTCTTC. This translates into CASSLFSGDGNEQFF.

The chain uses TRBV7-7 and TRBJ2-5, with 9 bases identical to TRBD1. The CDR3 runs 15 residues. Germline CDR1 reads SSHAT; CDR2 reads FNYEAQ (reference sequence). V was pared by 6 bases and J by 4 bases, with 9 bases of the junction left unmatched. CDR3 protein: CASSPDRGTRETQYF. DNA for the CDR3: TGTGCCAGCAGTCCGGACAGGGGCACACGAGAGACCCAGTACTTC.

The CDR3 DNA reads as TGTGCCAGCAGCTTAGATATTTTATCCCCGGGCGAGCAGTACTTC. It specifies CASSLDILSPGEQYF. The chain uses TRBV11-2 and TRBJ2-7; unclear D gene. Germline CDR1 reads SGHAT; CDR2 reads FQNNGV. CDR3 length: 15 residues. Trimming pared 0 bases from V and 6 bases from J, leaving 15 bases between.

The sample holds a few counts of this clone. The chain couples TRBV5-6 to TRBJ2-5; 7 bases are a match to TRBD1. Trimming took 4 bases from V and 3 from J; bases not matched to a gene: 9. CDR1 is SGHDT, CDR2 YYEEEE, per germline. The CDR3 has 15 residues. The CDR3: CASSLGDSRKETQYF. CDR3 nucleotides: TGTGCCAGCAGCCTGGGGGACAGCAGGAAAGAGACCCAGTACTTC.

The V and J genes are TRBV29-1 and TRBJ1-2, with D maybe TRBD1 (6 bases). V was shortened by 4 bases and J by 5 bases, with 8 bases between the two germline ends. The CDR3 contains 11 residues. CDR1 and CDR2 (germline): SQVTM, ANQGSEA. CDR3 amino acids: CSVGQGYGYTF. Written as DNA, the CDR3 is TGCAGCGTTGGGCAGGGGTATGGCTACACCTTC.

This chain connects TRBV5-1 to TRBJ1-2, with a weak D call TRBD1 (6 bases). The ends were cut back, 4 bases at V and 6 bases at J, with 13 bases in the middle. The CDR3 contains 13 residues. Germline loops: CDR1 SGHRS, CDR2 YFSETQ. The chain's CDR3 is CASSQEGGHGYTF. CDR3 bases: TGCGCCAGCAGCCAGGAGGGGGGGCATGGCTACACCTTC.

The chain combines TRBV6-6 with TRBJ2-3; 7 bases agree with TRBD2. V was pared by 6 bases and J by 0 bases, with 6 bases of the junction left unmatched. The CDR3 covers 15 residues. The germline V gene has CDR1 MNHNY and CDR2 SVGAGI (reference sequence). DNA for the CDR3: TGTGCCAGCAGCCGACTAGCCCTTAGCACAGATACGCAGTATTTT. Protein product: CASSRLALSTDTQYF.

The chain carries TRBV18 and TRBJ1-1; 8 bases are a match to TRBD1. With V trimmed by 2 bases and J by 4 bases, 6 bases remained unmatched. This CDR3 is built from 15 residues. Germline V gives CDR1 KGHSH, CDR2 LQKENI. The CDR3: CASSPYTGGGTEAFF. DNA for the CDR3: TGTGCCAGCTCACCATATACAGGGGGAGGCACTGAAGCTTTCTTT. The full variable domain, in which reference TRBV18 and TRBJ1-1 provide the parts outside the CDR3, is NAGVMQNPRHLVRRRGQEARLRCSPMKGHSHVYWYRQLPEEGLKFMVYLQKENIIDESGMPKERFSAEFPKEGPSILRIQQVVRGDSAAYFCASSPYTGGGTEAFFGQGTRLTVV.

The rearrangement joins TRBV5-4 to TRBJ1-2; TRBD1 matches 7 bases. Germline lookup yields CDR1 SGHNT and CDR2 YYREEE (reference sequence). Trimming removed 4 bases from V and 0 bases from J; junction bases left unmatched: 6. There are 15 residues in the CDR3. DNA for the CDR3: TGTGCCAGCAGCCATAAGACAGGGACTAACTATGGCTACACCTTC. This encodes CASSHKTGTNYGYTF.

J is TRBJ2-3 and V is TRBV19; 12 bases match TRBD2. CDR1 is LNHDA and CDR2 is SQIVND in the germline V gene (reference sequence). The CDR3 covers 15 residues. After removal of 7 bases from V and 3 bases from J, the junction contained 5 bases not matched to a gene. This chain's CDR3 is CASKLAGGRTDTQYF. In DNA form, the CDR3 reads TGTGCCAGTAAGCTAGCGGGGGGGCGAACAGATACGCAGTATTTT.

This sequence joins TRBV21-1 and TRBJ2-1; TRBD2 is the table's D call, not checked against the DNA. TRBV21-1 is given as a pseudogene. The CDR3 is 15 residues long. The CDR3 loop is CASSKVAGGPHEQFF. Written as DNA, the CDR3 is TGTGCCAGCAGCAAAGTAGCGGGAGGGCCCCATGAGCAGTTCTTC.

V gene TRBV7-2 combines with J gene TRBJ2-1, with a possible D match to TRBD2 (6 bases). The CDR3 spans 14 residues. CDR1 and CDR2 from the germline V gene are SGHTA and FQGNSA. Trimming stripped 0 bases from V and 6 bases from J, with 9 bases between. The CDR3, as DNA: TGTGCCAGCAGCTTAGCCCTAGCGCCCAATGAGCAGTTCTTC. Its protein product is CASSLALAPNEQFF. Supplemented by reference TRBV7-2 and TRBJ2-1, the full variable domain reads GAGVSQSPSNKVTEKGKDVELRCDPISGHTALYWYRQSLGQGLEFLIYFQGNSAPDKSGLPSDRFSAERTGGSVSTLTIQRTQQEDSAVYLCASSLALAPNEQFFGPGTRLTVL.

CDR3 DNA sequence: TGTGCCATCAGTGAGTCCAAAGGGACAGGAAACTCCTACGAGCAGTACTTC. It encodes CAISESKGTGNSYEQYF. This chain connects TRBV10-3 to TRBJ2-7; the match to TRBD1 covers 8 bases. The J segment lost 0 bases and the V segment lost 0 bases, leaving 7 bases of the junction unmatched. The CDR3 contains 17 residues. The V gene's germline CDR1 is ENHRY and CDR2 SYGVKD.